This T cell receptor (beta chain) appears in the sequencing data of a study of blood T cell repertoires in COVID-19 (TCRdb year 2020). Turning to the overall study: Collaborator samples came from the United States, Italy and Spain and covered acute and convalescent phases of COVID-19. The prospective study material was composed of cDNA or gDNA derived from T cells, B-cell-depleted T cells, or PBMCs. Sample metadata almost always included a de-identified subject ID, COVID-19 status, age in years and sex. Samples were obtained from the ongoing ImmuneRACE study (first 160 participants) and from 950 to 1,500 subjects provided by 6 global collaborators. Where available, HLA class I and class II types were taken from metadata supplied by the sample provider and were not determined by assay-based typing. A freely available public database, intended as a resource for researchers studying the immune response to SARS-CoV-2, is where the repertoires were released. Deeply sampled blood TCRbeta repertoires from subjects exposed to, actively infected with, or recovered from COVID-19 were included in the dataset.

Comments on this clone: No cognate antigen has been identified for it. Base-call qualities are not available, and no considerably larger clone is one nucleotide away.

Participants in the prospective study were enrolled through a virtual design, were aged roughly 18 to 100 years, and lived in approximately 25 United States geographic areas. Cohort assignment in the prospective study relied on participant-reported clinical history from a screening survey and a study questionnaire. Recovered participants in ImmuneRACE Cohort 3 were defined by two consecutive negative NP/OP PCR tests, clearance by a healthcare professional, or resolution of symptoms. Mobile phlebotomists in the prospective study collected whole blood, serum and a nasopharyngeal or oropharyngeal swab from every participant. Additional blood draws and questionnaires over an approximately 2-month period could optionally be provided by prospective study participants. Before DNA extraction, prospective study blood samples were shipped either frozen or at room temperature. CDR1 is given as MDHEN and CDR2 as SYDVKM, both from the germline V gene. Relative to germline, V is missing 6 bases and J is missing 8 bases, with 11 bases of the junction outside any gene match. The CDR3, cysteine through phenylalanine, is 14 amino acids long. This entry keeps only the CDR3 DNA: 42 bases, framed from base 1.

The paper as a whole reports these results and caveats: The amount of clinical and demographic metadata varied by source and participant and was provided uncurated.

TCRbeta CDR3 regions were amplified from genomic DNA using the immunoSEQ Assay, a bias-controlled multiplex PCR. Per the original workflow: The number of nucleated cells in each sample was estimated from the amplification of reference gene primers within the assay. Sequence reads were collapsed and filtered to measure the absolute abundance of every unique TCRbeta CDR3 rearrangement. For each sample, productive Simpson clonality was calculated by taking the square root of Simpson's diversity index across productive rearrangements. The immuneACCESS repertoire file appears here via TCRdb, limited to in-frame rearrangements. These files lack a portion of the clones; in checked studies, under half of the deficit traces to unresolved V genes, and the cause of the others is not known. V and J calls plus clone size are reproduced from that table; the DNA served to infer D and trimming. The sample records fewer than 400,000 clones, over 75% of which are singletons. The top ten clonotypes cover about 4.2% of the sample.

Sequences were obtained from PBMCs or T cells enriched from blood (not recorded which). This TCR derives from a man younger than 45 who had recovered from COVID-19. This receptor chain uses TRBV28 and TRBJ1-2, with 8 bases aligning to TRBD1. The CDR3 loop reads CASRLHLTGEGYTF. The bases are TGTGCCAGCAGGTTACATTTGACAGGGGAAGGCTACACCTTC.